This T cell receptor (beta chain) is from a study of response to subunit inactivated influenza vaccine. MiXCR was run by TCRdb on the RT-PCR reads, yielding one entry per CDR3 protein. The table has 500,000 to 600,000 distinct CDR3 sequences, around 8% seen once. Study conclusions and caveats: Only a handful of new T cells, the authors suggested, are recruited with each seasonal influenza vaccination.

V was pared by 9 bases and J by 6 bases, with 5 bases of the junction left unmatched. Germline assignment: CDR1 MNHNS and CDR2 SASEGT. This CDR3 is 12 amino acids long. A remark on this clonotype: As yet, its antigen is unknown.

The material sequenced was PBMCs from blood, taken about 23 months after vaccination. The origin of this receptor is a man in his fifties or sixties who received an inactivated influenza vaccine. The chain links TRBV6-1 to TRBJ2-1; TRBD2 aligns across 7 bases. The chain's CDR3 is CASETGGNEQFF. The CDR3 nucleotides are TGTGCCAGTGAAACGGGAGGCAATGAGCAGTTCTTC.